This T cell receptor beta chain was identified in a study of CD8+CD57+ T cells in acquired aplastic anemia (dated by TCRdb to about 2018). As for the study more broadly: A mean of roughly 2.9 ug of DNA, ranging from roughly 0.2 to 27.4 ug, was extracted from sorted CD4+ and CD8+ cells. Mean read counts for healthy donor samples were 10 million to 10.8 million for CD4+ cells and roughly 12 million for CD8+ cells.

In the study, sorted CD4+ and CD8+ blood T cells from patients with severe aplastic anemia and from healthy subjects underwent deep sequencing of TCR repertoires. Ficoll-Paque density gradient centrifugation was used to isolate peripheral blood mononuclear cells. Before DNA was extracted, CD4+ and CD8+ T cells were sorted using either FACS or magnetic beads. The CDR3 runs 15 residues from the cysteine to the phenylalanine. The CDR3 DNA has 45 bases and is translated from base 1. The germline V gene sets CDR1 to SGHRS and CDR2 to YFSETQ. V trim: 0 bases; J trim: 7 bases; unmatched bases: 6. In this sample, this clonotype turned up many times. The target of this receptor is not known. It has no much larger one-base neighbor in the sample; base qualities were not kept. TCR beta VDJ combination and CDR3 sequence profiling used genomic DNA as the template. An Illumina HiSeq 2000 was the platform used for TCR repertoire sequencing. Processing in the source paper ran as follows. TRBV/TRBJ rearrangement plots, CDR3 size and DJ length profiles, and Simpson's diversity index were used to assess repertoires. The most abundant DNA sequence in the deep sequencing data was defined as the immunodominant clone. CDR3 amino acid sequences were screened for sharing across subjects and were compared with published repertoires and the VDJdb database. TCRdb reran the public reads through fastp at Q25 and MiXCR, keeping productive beta chains. Each record represents a unique CDR3 protein, reported with the most common genes and DNA among its rows. What appears here as the V and J calls and clone size reflects TCRdb's work, not the paper's. This sample comprises around 170,000 distinct CDR3 sequences, about half of them detected only once. Approximately 2.9% of the sample lies in the top ten.

The investigation overall reported the following: Although 25 to 30 CD8+ CDR3 sequences were shared by patients and controls, these sequences appeared highly expressed in patients and within the immunodominant clones of patients. Patients and healthy controls showed no significant difference in CD8+ Simpson's diversity (P=0.060).

The source is a human donor in good health. The chain links TRBV5-1 with TRBJ1-4; TRBD1 agrees with 7 junctional bases. Sample: sorted CD4+, CD8+, or CD8+CD57+ T cells (not recorded which) from PBMCs. The CDR3 has the sequence CASSLVVGGGEKLFF. In nucleotides, the sequence is TGCGCCAGCAGCTTGGTAGTAGGGGGCGGTGAAAAACTGTTTTTT.